Listed below are T cell receptor beta chains from one sample, sequenced in a study of identical twins. TCRdb called the 5' RACE reads again in MiXCR, with one record for every CDR3 protein. The sample includes some 500,000 distinct CDR3 sequences, 9.5% to 10% of them seen just once. This sample also appeared in a second study, on yellow fever vaccine responses in identical twins.

Sequencing was carried out using PBMCs. The origin of the receptors is a woman between 18 and 29 years old in good health. Each CDR3 is given without its conserved first and last residue. The D gene is left open where the match is weak.

>TRBJ2-7|NA|TRBV10-3
AIMPTGAIYEQY
>TRBJ2-3|NA|TRBV7-9
ASGTDTQY
>TRBJ2-5|TRBD1|TRBV7-9
ASTPRGLGTQY
>TRBJ2-1|TRBD2|TRBV25-1
ASSEWRAGVDEQF
>TRBJ2-7|TRBD2|TRBV20-1
SASGGGIYEQY
>TRBJ1-5|TRBD1|TRBV3-1
ASSHTGGNQPQH
>TRBJ2-7|NA|TRBV20-1
SAPPDTGAVGYEQY
>TRBJ1-6|TRBD1|TRBV6-5
ASSYGGTDNSPLH
>TRBJ1-2|NA|TRBV6-5
ASSYSLGSSHYGYT
>TRBJ2-7|TRBD2|TRBV20-1
SATSPTSVYEQY
>TRBJ2-1|NA|TRBV20-1
SAGSGPTFNEQF
>TRBJ2-5|TRBD2|TRBV20-1
SGAPGLASETQY
>TRBJ2-2|NA|TRBV6-5
ASSYSGLNTGELF
>TRBJ2-1|NA|TRBV6-4
ASSDSIRGPYNEQF
>TRBJ1-6|NA|TRBV12-3/TRBV12-4
ASSSYSPLH
>TRBJ1-1|NA|TRBV29-1
SVQGLPEAF
>TRBJ2-7|NA|TRBV27
ASSLSGTPTSYEQY
>TRBJ1-5|NA|TRBV20-1
SGATGTQPQH
>TRBJ2-2|NA|TRBV7-2
ASRDPAAGELF
>TRBJ2-5|NA|TRBV27
ASSFSGVSQETQY
>TRBJ2-1|TRBD1|TRBV6-1
ASSEEGTGYNEQF
>TRBJ1-5|TRBD1|TRBV7-9
ASSRGTGDNQPQH
>TRBJ2-2|NA|TRBV20-1
SASGDKNTGELF
>TRBJ2-5|NA|TRBV5-1
ASSYTTGSTQETQY
>TRBJ2-7|NA|TRBV11-3
ASSLAGTSDYEQY
>TRBJ2-5|TRBD1|TRBV5-1
ASSYRTGGQETQY
>TRBJ2-3|TRBD1|TRBV5-1
ASSTTGTGGTDTQY
>TRBJ2-5|TRBD1|TRBV24-1
ATSDSRDRVEETQY
>TRBJ2-4|NA|TRBV18
ASSPNVAKNIQY
>TRBJ2-1|NA|TRBV10-3
AISEQPPRAEQF
>TRBJ2-5|TRBD1|TRBV11-2
ASSLRGDRGTETQY